The present T cell receptor (beta chain) was sequenced within a study of T cells in localized non-small cell lung cancer (dated by TCRdb to about 2020). Notes on the research overall: The study examined T cell repertoires in 200 to 300 patients with early-stage NSCLC and compared tumors with uninvolved tumor-adjacent lungs. NSCLC patients had a mean age of approximately 66 years, and 120 to 150 were male and 85 to 110 female. All 250 or so NSCLC patients in the cohort were treatment-naive and had localized lung tumors that were resected. Study-wide conclusions, independent of this receptor: Multi-region tumor sequencing was not performed, so intratumor heterogeneity could not be excluded. Because of the exploratory design, TCR variables were selected using unadjusted p-values without false-discovery rate correction. Higher T cell density in blood was associated with longer overall survival, whereas higher clonality in adjacent lung was associated with shorter survival. A median of 57 of the top 100 tumor clones were detected in paired uninvolved adjacent lung, and some 30 of these tumor clones were also found among the top 100 clones of the paired uninvolved adjacent lung. The highest T cell clonality was observed in uninvolved tumor-adjacent lung, where clonality exceeded that of tumor, suggesting that antigenic responses were more focused in uninvolved tumor-adjacent lung.

The immunoSEQ Assay was used to sequence TCR beta CDR3 regions from DNA. The source study handled its data this way. To compute T cell density, TCR beta template counts were normalized to usable DNA, which was estimated by amplifying housekeeping genes. Richness was estimated with the preseqR package, extrapolating to 400,000 templates for PBMC samples and 120,000 templates for tissue samples. Clonality was calculated as one minus Pielou's evenness. Tissue-enriched TCRs were identified by differential abundance testing using productive amino-acid clonotypes, minimum total count 5 and alpha 0.1. The Jaccard Index and the Morisita Overlap Index were used to measure repertoire overlap between compartments. GLIPH clustered TCR beta CDR3s with public tetramer-defined viral CDR3s; viral motifs required at least three viral sequences plus V-gene enrichment. What TCRdb holds here is the immuneACCESS table cut down to in-frame rearrangements. Part of the clones is not present; checked against another copy, under half of the missing clones reflect an unresolved V gene, and the others are unexplained. V, J and clone size reflect that table, while D and trimming were determined from the DNA. The sample contains over 30,000 clones, 80% to 90% of them found a single time. The leading ten clones occupy around 5.8% of the sample.

At diagnosis, tumor, uninvolved tumor-adjacent lung and peripheral blood were collected and then preserved as a mix of FFPE and fresh-frozen material. Blood samples were analyzed as peripheral blood mononuclear cells for TCR repertoire profiling. CDR1 is given as SGHRS and CDR2 as YFSETQ, both from the germline V gene. The CDR3 numbers 15 residues from cysteine through phenylalanine. The retained sequence is limited to the CDR3, 45 bases, with the frame set at the first base. Trimming costs V 2 bases and J 1 base, and their ends lie 11 bases apart. This clone was seen just once. The antigen it binds to is not known. The input lacks base qualities; no much larger clone sits a single base away.

Material: peripheral blood mononuclear cells, obtained before any cancer treatment. This sequence originates from a male donor aged 60 or over with stage II lung adenocarcinoma. The chain employs TRBV5-1 and TRBJ2-3; the D region is possibly TRBD1 or TRBD2, each matching across 5 bases. The nucleotide sequence is TGCGCCAGCAGCTTAGGGGACCCTCGCACAGATACGCAGTATTTT. Protein translation: CASSLGDPRTDTQYF.